These 26 T cell receptor beta chains came from one sample sequenced in a study of T-cell memory formation after mild COVID-19. MiXCR, run by TCRdb on the 5' RACE reads, gives a single entry per CDR3 protein. The sample carries tens of thousands of distinct CDR3 sequences, approximately 15% recorded once. The sample taken for sequencing was PBMCs or a T cell subset sorted from them (not recorded which). These receptors were collected from an adult woman who had mild COVID-19 (a few samples of this study predate the infection). Cell type and time point are not known.

V is TRBV4-1 and J is TRBJ1-1, with 9 bases identical to TRBD1. Germline loops: CDR1 MGHRA, CDR2 YSYEKL. Unmatched junction bases numbered 6, after V lost 3 bases and J lost 7 bases. The CDR3 consists of 14 residues. CDR3 sequence: CASSHQQGALEAFF. In nucleotides, the CDR3 is TGCGCCAGCAGCCACCAACAGGGGGCCCTTGAAGCTTTCTTT.

CDR3 residues: CASRQHYEQYF. The CDR3 DNA reads TGTGCCAGCAGACAGCACTACGAGCAGTACTTC. This chain links TRBV2 with TRBJ2-7; no reliable D call. Germline CDR1 and CDR2: SNHLY and FYNNEI. CDR3 size: 11 residues. The V end lost 6 bases, the J end lost 3 bases, and 6 bases lay between the germline ends.

This clonotype has only a few counts. This rearrangement joins TRBV11-2 to TRBJ1-2; D is possibly TRBD1 (6 bases). V was shortened by 3 bases and J by 3 bases, with 11 bases between the two germline ends. Germline CDR1 is SGHAT and CDR2 is FQNNGV. The CDR3 is 14 amino acids. The CDR3 DNA is TGTGCCAGCAGCTTCGGGGGCGTCGACTATGGCTACACCTTC. This gives the protein CASSFGGVDYGYTF.

In this sample, this clonotype turned up a few times. The chain links TRBV9 to TRBJ2-3, with 8 bases matching TRBD2. Germline V CDR1 and CDR2: SGDLS, YYNGEE. The CDR3 totals 14 residues. Trimming cost V 3 bases and J 4 bases; bases outside gene matches: 4. The CDR3 loop reads CASSAGGGPDTQYF. As DNA, the CDR3 is TGTGCCAGCAGCGCGGGGGGGGGCCCAGATACGCAGTATTTT.

This clonotype was seen a few times. The genes are TRBV7-9 and TRBJ1-4, with 9 bases that match TRBD1. Germline V lookup: CDR1 SEHNR, CDR2 FQNEAQ (reference sequence). V shed 4 bases, J shed 6 bases, and the junction held 0 bases outside the gene matches. CDR3 length equals 13 residues. The CDR3 DNA reads TGTGCCAGCAGCTGGACAGGGGATGAAAAACTGTTTTTT. Its translation: CASSWTGDEKLFF.

This sequence joins TRBV19 and TRBJ2-3, with D uncertain. This CDR3 is 16 amino acids long. The V gene lost 7 bases and the J gene lost 0 bases, with 17 bases spanning the gap. Germline V gene data show CDR1 as LNHDA and CDR2 as SQIVND (reference sequence). The CDR3 sequence: CASNVGYLQSTDTQYF. CDR3 nucleotide sequence: TGTGCCAGTAATGTAGGGTACCTACAGAGCACAGATACGCAGTATTTT. Supplemented by reference TRBV19 and TRBJ2-3, the full variable domain reads DGGITQSPKYLFRKEGQNVTLSCEQNLNHDAMYWYRQDPGQGLRLIYYSQIVNDFQKGDIAEGYSVSREKKESFPLTVTSAQKNPTAFYLCASNVGYLQSTDTQYFGPGTRLTVL.

The J gene is TRBJ2-7, the V gene TRBV29-1; 9 bases fit TRBD2. The CDR3 has 13 amino acids. The V gene's germline CDR1 is SQVTM and CDR2 ANQGSEA. The V segment lost 6 bases and the J segment 2 bases; nucleotides outside the gene matches: 5. This chain's CDR3 is CSVVAGVPYEQYF. CDR3 DNA: TGCAGCGTCGTAGCGGGAGTGCCCTACGAGCAGTACTTC.

The chain has TRBV20-1 and TRBJ1-1, with a possible D match to TRBD1 (6 bases). The ends were cut back, 5 bases at V and 4 bases at J, with 11 bases in the middle. This CDR3 spans 12 amino acids. Germline lookup yields CDR1 DFQATT and CDR2 SNEGSKA (reference sequence). The CDR3 nucleotides are TGCAGTGCTGAAGAGGGGGGCACTGAAGCTTTCTTT. Translation: CSAEEGGTEAFF.

This clonotype was counted only a few times. The chain carries TRBV6-1 and TRBJ2-7; the D gene could be TRBD1 or TRBD2 (6 bases each). Germline CDR1 MNHNS, CDR2 SASEGT. Deletions cut 6 bases from V and 5 bases from J, with 23 bases between. This CDR3 contains 16 residues. The CDR3 DNA follows: TGTGCCAGCAGCTCCCTCGTGTTAGGGGGGCGTGACGAGCAGTACTTC. It encodes CASSSLVLGGRDEQYF.

The gene calls are TRBV6-6 and TRBJ1-1, with D perhaps TRBD1 (5 bases). In germline, CDR1 is MNHNY, CDR2 SVGAGI (reference sequence). The CDR3 loop spans 12 amino acids. Trimming took 8 bases from V and 5 from J, leaving 12 bases between them. DNA for the CDR3: TGTGCCAGCTATGGAGGGGTGACTGAAGCTTTCTTT. Amino acid sequence: CASYGGVTEAFF.

This clonotype was counted many times. The chain recombines TRBV30 with TRBJ2-1, with TRBD2 identical over 10 bases. V gave up 8 bases and J gave up 8 bases; unmatched junction bases: 9. Per the germline V gene, CDR1 is GTSNPN and CDR2 is SVGIG (reference sequence). There are 13 residues in the CDR3. Written as DNA, the CDR3 is TGTGCCACTACTGCACTAGCGGGACATGAGCAGTTCTTC. Protein product: CATTALAGHEQFF.

This clonotype was detected ten times or more. V and J are TRBV10-2 and TRBJ2-1; 10 bases align to TRBD2. Germline V gene data show CDR1 as WSHSY and CDR2 as SAAADI. Germline trimming cut 8 bases from V and 5 bases from J; bases unmatched to any gene: 6. CDR3 size: 14 residues. The CDR3 loop reads CASGTSGANNEQFF. CDR3 DNA sequence: TGCGCCAGCGGAACTAGCGGGGCCAACAATGAGCAGTTCTTC.

This clonotype was observed a few times. The chain is built from TRBV6-5 and TRBJ2-7; a weak D match, TRBD2 (6 bases). The CDR3 loop spans 14 amino acids. From germline, CDR1 is MNHEY and CDR2 SVGAGI. The V end was cut by 6 bases, the J end by 7 bases, with 19 bases between. CDR3 loop: CASSPGQGLNEQYF. CDR3 DNA sequence: TGTGCCAGCAGCCCGGGGCAGGGACTGAATGAGCAGTACTTC.

This clonotype was counted a few times. The rearrangement links TRBV5-1 to TRBJ1-2; TRBD1 aligns across 10 bases. The CDR3 consists of 14 residues. Trimming took 8 bases from V and 5 from J; bases not matched to a gene: 9. Germline V CDR1 and CDR2: SGHRS, YFSETQ. CDR3 nucleotides: TGCGCCAGTACCCCCGGGACAGGGGCTTATGGCTACACCTTC. It is translated as CASTPGTGAYGYTF.

This clonotype occurred a few times. CDR3 sequence reads: CSAREPGQGAHGYTF. The CDR3 DNA is TGCAGTGCTAGAGAGCCGGGACAGGGGGCGCATGGCTACACCTTC. The gene calls are TRBV20-1 and TRBJ1-2; 12 bases are shared with TRBD1. The CDR3 has 15 amino acids. V lost 0 bases to trimming and J lost 6 bases; unmatched junction nucleotides: 5. CDR1 is DFQATT and CDR2 is SNEGSKA in the germline V gene (reference sequence).

The CDR3 nucleotides are TGTGCCAGCAGCTCCCCGGACGGGGGAAGCACAGATACGCAGTATTTT. It yields the protein CASSSPDGGSTDTQYF. The chain carries TRBV7-6 and TRBJ2-3; D possibly corresponds to TRBD2 (6 bases). Trimming took 4 bases from V and 0 from J, leaving 14 bases between them. The germline V gene encodes CDR1 SGHVS and CDR2 FNYEAQ. This CDR3 spans 16 amino acids.

The gene calls are TRBV20-1 and TRBJ2-5; D gene uncertain. The germline gives CDR1 DFQATT, CDR2 SNEGSKA (reference sequence). Trimming took off 0 bases at V and 1 base at J, with 12 bases between the two ends. The CDR3 has 15 residues. CDR3 residues: CSAREDRLIQETQYF. DNA of the CDR3: TGCAGTGCTAGAGAGGATCGACTGATCCAAGAGACCCAGTACTTC.

This clonotype was recorded a few times. J is TRBJ2-2 and V is TRBV2; 12 nucleotides match TRBD2. V lost 6 bases to trimming and J lost 8 bases; unmatched junction nucleotides: 7. The CDR3 loop spans 15 amino acids. CDR1 is SNHLY and CDR2 is FYNNEI in the germline V gene. This CDR3 is CASSGLAGTAGELFF. The CDR3, as DNA: TGTGCCAGCAGCGGACTAGCGGGGACCGCTGGGGAGCTGTTTTTT.

This chain joins TRBV7-3 and TRBJ2-3, with TRBD2 as a possible D gene (6 bases). The germline gives CDR1 SGHTA, CDR2 FQGTGA. The length of the CDR3 is 19 residues. V lost 5 bases to trimming and J lost 2 bases, with 26 bases between them. The CDR3 bases are TGTGCCAGCAGCGACACCTTCACTTTGGGGGACTGGAACACAGATACGCAGTATTTT. As protein: CASSDTFTLGDWNTDTQYF. The variable domain in full, with the rest retrieved from reference TRBV7-3 and TRBJ2-3, is GAGVSQTPSNKVTEKGKYVELRCDPISGHTALYWYRQSLGQGPEFLIYFQGTGAADDSGLPNDRFFAVRPEGSVSTLKIQRTERGDSAVYLCASSDTFTLGDWNTDTQYFGPGTRLTVL.

This clonotype has a handful of counts. The V call is TRBV12-3 or TRBV12-4, the J call TRBJ2-3; D is undetermined. CDR3 length: 13 residues. V lost 3 bases, J lost 7 bases, and 11 bases lay in between. The CDR3 here is CASSFQGPNTQYF. The CDR3 bases are TGTGCCAGCAGTTTTCAAGGGCCCAATACGCAGTATTTT.

This clonotype appeared many times. V usage is TRBV7-9 and J usage is TRBJ2-7; no definite D call. The CDR3 extends over 13 amino acids. Trimming shortened V by 6 bases and J by 5 bases, and 14 bases separated the two germline ends. Germline V gene data show CDR1 as SEHNR and CDR2 as FQNEAQ (reference sequence). This CDR3 is CASRGSNFNEQYF. CDR3 DNA sequence: TGTGCCAGCAGAGGATCTAACTTTAACGAGCAGTACTTC.

The sample holds many counts of this clonotype. The V call is TRBV7-9, the J call TRBJ2-1; 12 bases fit TRBD2. V dropped 4 bases and J dropped 9; count of bases not matched to a gene: 4. CDR1 is SEHNR and CDR2 is FQNEAQ in the germline V gene (reference sequence). CDR3 length: 14 residues. The CDR3 DNA sequence: TGTGCCAGCAGCTCTAGCGGGAGGGCCATTGAGCAGTTCTTC. It specifies CASSSSGRAIEQFF.

V gene TRBV4-2 combines with J gene TRBJ2-7; possible D gene TRBD2, 5 bases. In germline, CDR1 is LGHNA, CDR2 YNFKEQ. Trimming shortened V by 0 bases and J by 3 bases, and 15 bases separated the two germline ends. The CDR3 is 16 residues long. The CDR3 reads CASSQDSTRLFYEQYF. The CDR3 bases are TGTGCCAGCAGCCAAGATTCAACTAGACTATTCTACGAGCAGTACTTC.

This clonotype turned up a few times. The CDR3 here is CSAKTGTSVWNEQFF. For the CDR3, the DNA is TGCAGTGCAAAGACCGGGACTAGCGTTTGGAATGAGCAGTTCTTC. The rearrangement links TRBV20-1 to TRBJ2-1, with 10 bases that match TRBD2. V lost 6 bases to trimming and J lost 7 bases; unmatched junction nucleotides: 12. CDR1 is DFQATT and CDR2 is SNEGSKA in the germline V gene (reference sequence). The CDR3 has 15 amino acids.

CDR3 residues: CASSYGTGYYEQYF. In DNA, the CDR3 is TGTGCCAGCAGTTACGGGACAGGGTACTACGAGCAGTACTTC. The chain couples TRBV6-2 or TRBV6-3 to TRBJ2-7; TRBD1 aligns across 9 bases. Germline values: CDR1 MNHEY, CDR2 SVGEGT. This CDR3 is 14 amino acids long. Trimming cost V 2 bases and J 3 bases; bases outside gene matches: 2.

The V and J genes are TRBV15 and TRBJ1-6; D is unclear. The length of the CDR3 is 14 residues. Germline V gene sequence: CDR1 LNHNV, CDR2 YYDKDF (reference sequence). V was trimmed by 4 bases and J by 6 bases, leaving 10 bases between them. CDR3 nucleotides: TGTGCCACCAGCACGAACAGCGCTAATTCACCCCTCCACTTT. The encoded protein is CATSTNSANSPLHF.